This TCR beta chain was obtained from a study of cytomegalovirus exposure and HLA in healthy donors. Across the study: Roughly 80% of around 400 genotyped donors fell in the Caucasian-associated ancestry cluster.

The primer mix had 60 Vbeta and 13 Jbeta primers. Sequencing used immunoSEQ multiplex PCR; TCRdb keeps in-frame clones, though not all of them. This sample has over 150,000 clones; roughly 77% occur once, and the top ten carry approximately 3.1%. To note about this clone: Its matching antigen is unknown.

Study-wide results and limits: It was approximately 150 TCR beta chains that were listed as cytomegalovirus-associated. Later on, a genetic analysis was performed. It linked a missense variant in DCLRE1C with V- and J-gene trimming of TCR beta.

The CDR3 is 18 residues long. Per germline, CDR1 SGHRS and CDR2 YFSETQ. V lost 0 bases to trimming and J lost 5 bases; unmatched junction nucleotides: 12. The chain couples TRBV5-1 to TRBJ2-5; TRBD2 agrees at 11 bases. This TCR was sampled from a woman aged 30 to 39 in good health and CMV-seropositive. The sample was PBMCs. The CDR3 bases are TGCGCCAGCAGCTTGGACCGACGTAGCGGGGGGGCCCAGGAGACCCAGTACTTC. This encodes CASSLDRRSGGAQETQYF.